This TCR beta chain was sequenced for a study of cytomegalovirus exposure and HLA in healthy donors. Study at large: An earlier analysis found fewer than 140 million unique TCR beta sequences from around 180 million T cells. Points from the study as a whole: Later on, an analysis found that several of the most significant clusters appeared to be linked to common viral pathogens, which included parvovirus B19. For presence/absence analyses, sequencing depth was assumed to be roughly uniform across donors. The study carried out a later analysis of TCR beta sequences. It associated some 18,000 of them with specific HLA alleles at a false discovery rate of 0.05.

Turning to this clone: Its antigen is unknown.

Trimming shortened V by 5 bases and J by 6 bases, and 8 bases separated the two germline ends. The CDR3 has 11 residues. Looked up from germline, CDR1 is MNHNS and CDR2 is SASEGT. The PCR contained 60 Vbeta and 13 Jbeta primers. Method: immunoSEQ multiplex PCR; TCRdb's copy keeps in-frame clones and lacks some. The repertoire holds 130,000 or so clones, 82% seen once, with 3% to 3.5% in the top ten. The genes are TRBV6-1 and TRBJ2-7, with D possibly TRBD2 on 5 matching bases. The specimen was PBMCs. This clonotype originated in a man younger than 35 in good health and CMV-seropositive. The CDR3 reads CASSLSGEQYF. As DNA, the CDR3 is TGTGCCAGCAGTTTAAGCGGCGAGCAGTACTTC.